A single sample is the source of the 21 T cell receptor beta chains below, sequenced in a study of T cell responses to AZD1222 COVID-19 vaccine (dated by TCRdb to the early 2020s). Receptor libraries were prepared by the immunoSEQ multiplex PCR assay. TCRdb holds this immuneACCESS table with in-frame rearrangements only. Some clones are missing; in checked studies, unresolved V genes explain under half, and the rest has no known cause. The sample records about 69,000 clones, approximately 87% of which are singletons. The top ten clones comprise approximately 23% of the sample. The time point label corresponds to: about 28 days (+/-7) after the second vaccine dose. The sample here was peripheral blood, taken 28 days after the second AZD1222 dose. Receptors were obtained from an adult who received the AZD1222 COVID-19 vaccine.

CDR3 loop: CASSPPGSPNSYEQYF. CDR3 DNA sequence: TGTGCCAGCTCACCACCAGGCTCGCCGAACTCCTACGAGCAGTACTTC. This sequence joins TRBV18 and TRBJ2-7, with D unresolved. Trimming shortened V by 0 bases and J by 0 bases, and 12 bases separated the two germline ends. The CDR3 is made up of 16 amino acids. Germline assignment: CDR1 KGHSH and CDR2 LQKENI.

CDR3 sequence (DNA): TGCGCCAGCAGCTTGGCCGGGCTAGCGGGGAGCACAGATACGCAGTATTTT. Translated: CASSLAGLAGSTDTQYF. The rearrangement uses TRBV5-1 and TRBJ2-3; TRBD2 matches 9 bases. The trim removed 0 bases at V and 0 bases at J, leaving 5 bases unmatched. This CDR3 is 17 amino acids long. Germline V gene lookup returns CDR1 SGHRS and CDR2 YFSETQ.

A note on this clone: Its ends do not fully match the called genes, so a read error is possible. The chain carries TRBV28 and TRBJ1-5, with TRBD1 matching 8 bases. The CDR3 has 13 residues. Germline assignment: CDR1 MDHEN and CDR2 SYDVKM. The CDR3 coding sequence is TGTGCCAGCAGTTTTGGGGTCGAGGACAGGGTTTATTTT. Residues: CASSFGVEDRVYF.

The chain is built from TRBV19 and TRBJ2-1; no reliable D call. Trimming left V 7 bases short and J 7 bases short, with 8 bases between. This CDR3 spans 11 amino acids. The germline V gene encodes CDR1 LNHDA and CDR2 SQIVND (reference sequence). CDR3 sequence (DNA): TGTGCCAGTACACTGGAAAATGAGCAGTTCTTC. It yields the protein CASTLENEQFF.

The chain couples TRBV9 to TRBJ2-2; the match to TRBD2 covers 10 bases. The CDR3 covers 17 residues. V dropped 0 bases and J dropped 7; count of bases not matched to a gene: 9. Per germline, CDR1 SGDLS and CDR2 YYNGEE. As DNA, the CDR3 is TGTGCCAGCAGCGTAGATTCCCTAGCGGGAGTCAGCGGGGAGCTGTTTTTT. As protein: CASSVDSLAGVSGELFF.

The V gene is TRBV28, the J gene TRBJ2-7; no firm D call. The germline V gene has CDR1 MDHEN and CDR2 SYDVKM. V was clipped by 2 bases and J by 4 bases, with 6 bases between them. The CDR3 extends over 12 amino acids. The CDR3 bases are TGTGCCAGCAGTTTAGTCGGATACGAGCAGTACTTC. Amino acids: CASSLVGYEQYF.

The chain employs TRBV19 and TRBJ2-2; D might be TRBD2 (6 bases). The CDR3 contains 14 residues. Germline V lookup: CDR1 LNHDA, CDR2 SQIVND (reference sequence). The V and J ends lost 7 bases and 0 bases respectively, with 9 bases between them. The CDR3 DNA reads TGTGCCAGTACGGAGGGGCCGAACACCGGGGAGCTGTTTTTT. It encodes CASTEGPNTGELFF.

The J gene is TRBJ2-1, the V gene TRBV21-1; the table's D call of TRBD2 was not tested on the DNA. TRBV21-1 is a listed pseudogene. The CDR3 spans 17 residues. CDR3 bases: TGTGCCAGCAGCAAAGAGGGGCCTAGCGGGAGATATAATGAGCAGTTCTTC. Translating gives CASSKEGPSGRYNEQFF.

The chain has TRBV14 and TRBJ2-1; D might be TRBD2 (5 bases). Trimming stripped 3 bases from V and 8 bases from J, with 14 bases between. Germline loops: CDR1 SGHDN, CDR2 FVKESK. The CDR3 length is 14 residues. CDR3 nucleotides: TGTGCCAGCAGCCAGAGAGGGCCTCTAGATGAGCAGTTCTTC. This encodes CASSQRGPLDEQFF.

This sequence joins TRBV7-2 and TRBJ1-1, with D uncertain. The CDR3 has 15 residues. Germline V gene lookup returns CDR1 SGHTA and CDR2 FQGNSA. V gave up 5 bases and J gave up 7 bases, with 20 bases separating them. Here the CDR3 reads CASSTGPDSIGEAFF. The CDR3 DNA is TGTGCCAGCAGCACCGGCCCCGATAGTATCGGTGAAGCTTTCTTT.

This chain joins TRBV19 and TRBJ2-1, with 9 bases lining up with TRBD1. Looked up from germline, CDR1 is LNHDA and CDR2 is SQIVND (reference sequence). This CDR3 spans 13 amino acids. Trimming cost V 7 bases and J 9 bases; bases outside gene matches: 7. CDR3 protein: CASNTGGYGEQFF. CDR3 coding DNA: TGTGCCAGTAATACAGGGGGCTACGGTGAGCAGTTCTTC.

The J gene is TRBJ2-2, the V gene TRBV5-1; no reliable D call. V lost 0 bases and J lost 5, with 5 bases in between. CDR1 SGHRS and CDR2 YFSETQ come from the germline V gene. CDR3 length: 13 amino acids. The CDR3 coding sequence is TGCGCCAGCAGCTTGGGTTGGACCGGGGAGCTGTTTTTT. This sequence encodes CASSLGWTGELFF.

V is TRBV18 and J is TRBJ1-2; 9 bases are shared with TRBD1. The CDR3 has 16 amino acids. Germline CDR1 and CDR2: KGHSH and LQKENI. The ends lost 3 bases at V and 5 bases at J; junction bases unmatched: 10. The chain's CDR3 is CASSPETTGQGYGYTF. For the CDR3, the DNA is TGTGCCAGCTCACCCGAGACGACAGGACAGGGGTATGGCTACACCTTC.

The J gene is TRBJ2-2, the V gene TRBV18, with 7 bases that match TRBD1. CDR1 is KGHSH, CDR2 LQKENI, per germline. Losses at the gene ends were 2 bases for V and 0 bases for J; bases not matched to a gene: 6. This CDR3 contains 17 residues. CDR3 amino acids: CASSPLPGTANTGELFF. In DNA form, the CDR3 reads TGTGCCAGCTCACCATTGCCCGGGACAGCGAACACCGGGGAGCTGTTTTTT. Combining the CDR3 with reference TRBV18 and TRBJ2-2 gives the whole variable domain NAGVMQNPRHLVRRRGQEARLRCSPMKGHSHVYWYRQLPEEGLKFMVYLQKENIIDESGMPKERFSAEFPKEGPSILRIQQVVRGDSAAYFCASSPLPGTANTGELFFGEGSRLTVL.

The chain uses TRBV6-2 or TRBV6-3 and TRBJ2-1; 10 positions match TRBD2. The ends lost 2 bases at V and 3 bases at J; junction bases unmatched: 10. The germline V gene encodes CDR1 MNHEY and CDR2 SVGEGT. The CDR3 has 18 residues. The CDR3 DNA reads as TGTGCCAGCAGTTACCCTCTTCTTAGCGGGAGGAACTACAATGAGCAGTTCTTC. It codes for CASSYPLLSGRNYNEQFF.

The V and J genes are TRBV9 and TRBJ2-1; TRBD2 matches 10 bases. V trimming: 3 bases; J trimming: 6 bases; junction bases outside the gene matches: 6. The CDR3 loop spans 15 amino acids. Per the germline V gene, CDR1 is SGDLS and CDR2 is YYNGEE. The CDR3 DNA reads TGTGCCAGCAGCGGACGGACTAGCGGTACCAATGAGCAGTTCTTC. This sequence encodes CASSGRTSGTNEQFF.

The chain carries TRBV24-1 and TRBJ2-3, with a possible D match to TRBD2 (6 bases). Between the trimmed V and J ends, which lost 2 bases and 2 bases, there was a span of 13 bases. Germline V gives CDR1 KGHDR, CDR2 SFDVKD. This CDR3 region has 16 residues. The CDR3 sequence: CATSDSSAGYTDTQYF. CDR3 in DNA: TGTGCCACCAGTGATTCAAGTGCGGGGTACACAGATACGCAGTATTTT.

The chain joins TRBV6-5 to TRBJ1-2; D gene uncertain. Trimming stripped 0 bases from V and 2 bases from J, with 7 bases between. The CDR3 runs to 14 residues. CDR1 is MNHEY and CDR2 is SVGAGI in the germline V gene. CDR3 DNA: TGTGCCAGCAGTTACTCGGGGTCGAACTATGGCTACACCTTC. The encoded protein is CASSYSGSNYGYTF.

This clone has a single count. The rearrangement links TRBV18 to TRBJ1-2, with 9 bases lining up with TRBD1. Unmatched junction bases numbered 10, after V lost 3 bases and J lost 2 bases. The CDR3 consists of 17 residues. The V gene's germline CDR1 is KGHSH and CDR2 LQKENI. The CDR3 here is CASSPTAGTGTNYGYTF. The CDR3 nucleotides are TGTGCCAGCTCACCGACGGCCGGGACAGGGACAAACTATGGCTACACCTTC.

The chain links TRBV5-1 to TRBJ1-5; D is ambiguous. CDR3 length: 15 amino acids. V was shortened by 5 bases and J by 0 bases, with 12 bases between the two germline ends. Germline CDR1 and CDR2: SGHRS and YFSETQ. CDR3 amino acids: CASSPGSNSNQPQHF. Written as DNA, the CDR3 is TGCGCCAGCAGTCCAGGCTCCAATAGCAATCAGCCCCAGCATTTT.

In DNA, the CDR3 is TGTGCCAGCAGAATCCGGGACAGTCATAATTCACCCCTCCACTTT. Amino acids: CASRIRDSHNSPLHF. V is TRBV27 and J is TRBJ1-6, with 7 bases aligning to TRBD1. The CDR3 sequence is 15 residues long. The V segment lost 6 bases and the J segment 5 bases; nucleotides outside the gene matches: 7. Germline V gene lookup returns CDR1 MNHEY and CDR2 SMNVEV (reference sequence).